This T cell receptor (beta chain) was identified in a study of blood T cell repertoires in COVID-19. Study-wide context: Italy, Spain and the United States were the sources of the convalescent and acute COVID-19 samples.

Measured with immunoSEQ multiplex PCR; TCRdb has only the in-frame clones, and not every one. In the table there are around 250,000 clones, roughly 85% of which are singletons. The TCR comes from a young woman with acute or convalescent COVID-19. Specimen: peripheral blood.

CDR3 in amino acids: CSQAPKVVVDFCGEQYF. As DNA, the CDR3 is TGCAGCCAAGCGCCCAAGGTCGTGGTCGATTTCTGTGGCGAGCAGTACTTC. The gene calls are TRBV29-1 and TRBJ2-7; no firm D call. Trimming removed 8 bases from V and 6 bases from J, with 32 bases in between. Germline CDR1 SQVTM, CDR2 ANQGSEA. This CDR3 contains 17 residues.